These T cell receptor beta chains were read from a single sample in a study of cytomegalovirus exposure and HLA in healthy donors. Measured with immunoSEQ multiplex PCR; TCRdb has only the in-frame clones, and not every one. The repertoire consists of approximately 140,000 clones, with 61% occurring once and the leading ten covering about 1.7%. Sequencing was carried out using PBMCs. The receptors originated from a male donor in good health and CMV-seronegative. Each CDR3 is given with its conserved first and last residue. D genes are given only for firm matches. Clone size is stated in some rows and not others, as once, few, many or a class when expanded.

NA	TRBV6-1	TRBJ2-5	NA	CASGRAWTREETQYF	TGTGCCAGCGGTCGGGCGTGGACTCGTGAAGAGACCCAGTACTTC
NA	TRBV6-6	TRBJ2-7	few	CASSPDRDFHYEQYF	TGTGCCAGCAGTCCTGACAGGGACTTCCACTACGAGCAGTACTTC
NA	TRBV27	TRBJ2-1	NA	CASSHGGVYYNEQFF	TGTGCCAGCAGCCACGGAGGGGTATACTACAATGAGCAGTTCTTC
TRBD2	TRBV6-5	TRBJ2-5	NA	CASSYNALAGPETQYF	TGTGCCAGCAGTTACAACGCACTAGCGGGGCCAGAGACCCAGTACTTC
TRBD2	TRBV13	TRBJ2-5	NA	CASSPGDTSGGARETQYF	TGTGCCAGCAGCCCCGGGGATACTAGCGGGGGGGCCCGGGAGACCCAGTACTTC
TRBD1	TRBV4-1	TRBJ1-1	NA	CASSPRGRGIEAFF	TGCGCCAGCAGCCCCAGGGGGCGGGGTATTGAAGCTTTCTTT
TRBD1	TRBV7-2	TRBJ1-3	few	CASSNQIGTGKGNTIYF	TGTGCCAGCAGCAACCAGATCGGGACAGGGAAAGGAAACACCATATATTTT
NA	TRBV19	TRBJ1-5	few	CASSGGRGFSNQPQHF	TGTGCCAGTAGTGGTGGTAGGGGGTTCAGCAATCAGCCCCAGCATTTT
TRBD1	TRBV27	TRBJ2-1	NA	CASRVWGQEHNEQFF	TGTGCCAGCAGAGTTTGGGGACAGGAACACAATGAGCAGTTCTTC
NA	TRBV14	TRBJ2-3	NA	CASTQNPTDTQYF	TGTGCCAGCACCCAAAATCCGACAGATACGCAGTATTTT
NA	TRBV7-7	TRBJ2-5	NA	CASSLVGPKETQYF	TGTGCTAGCAGCTTAGTTGGCCCCAAAGAGACCCAGTACTTC
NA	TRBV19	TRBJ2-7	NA	CATQEYGEQYF	TGTGCCACACAAGAATACGGGGAGCAGTACTTC
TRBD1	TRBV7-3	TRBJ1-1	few	CASSFRPGDRLFF	TGTGCCAGCAGCTTTCGACCGGGGGACAGGTTATTTTTT
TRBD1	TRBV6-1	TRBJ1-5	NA	CASRTGMNNQPQHF	TGTGCCAGCAGGACAGGGATGAATAATCAGCCCCAGCATTTT
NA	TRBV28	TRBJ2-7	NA	CASGRGEREQYF	TGTGCCAGCGGCAGGGGGGAGCGCGAGCAGTACTTC
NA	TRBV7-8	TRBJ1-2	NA	CASSLVSGAITPYGYTF	TGTGCCAGCAGCTTAGTAAGCGGGGCGATCACCCCCTATGGCTACACCTTC
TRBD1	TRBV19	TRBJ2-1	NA	CASLGGQGDNEQFF	TGTGCCAGTCTCGGAGGACAGGGGGACAATGAGCAGTTCTTC
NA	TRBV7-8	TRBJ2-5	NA	CASREDGGKETQYF	TGTGCCAGCAGAGAGGACGGAGGGAAAGAGACCCAGTACTTC